Shown below are 18 T cell receptor beta chains from a single sample sequenced in a study of T cells in Graves' hyperthyroidism and ophthalmopathy. RNA transcripts yielded amplified TCR beta CDR3 regions. First-round RT-PCR with HTBI primers amplified the TCR CDR3 region. TCRdb ran MiXCR on the multiplex PCR reads and lists one entry per CDR3 protein. This sample yields approximately 430,000 distinct CDR3 sequences, of which around 14% are seen a single time; 13% to 15% belongs to the top ten. The sequenced sample was blood. The source of these receptors is a woman aged 18 to 35 with Graves' hyperthyroidism.

The chain carries TRBV9 and TRBJ1-2; 7 bases map to TRBD1. This CDR3 has 15 residues. Trimming took 4 bases from V and 6 from J; bases not matched to a gene: 12. Germline assignment: CDR1 SGDLS and CDR2 YYNGEE. CDR3 in DNA: TGTGCCAGCAGCCAAAGGACTCAGGGGGAGAATGGCTACACCTTC. Translating it yields CASSQRTQGENGYTF.

This chain links TRBV18 with TRBJ2-7, with D possibly matching TRBD2 (7 bases). CDR3 length: 17 amino acids. CDR1 is KGHSH, CDR2 LQKENI, per germline. V shed 0 bases and J shed 0 bases, with 15 bases lying between them. The CDR3 protein is CASSPPSPGGNSYEQYF. The CDR3 bases are TGTGCCAGCTCACCACCATCCCCGGGGGGCAACTCCTACGAGCAGTACTTC.

This clonotype was found many times. The CDR3 here is CATSRESAVINQPQHF. In nucleotides, the CDR3 is TGTGCCACCAGCAGAGAGTCGGCAGTAATCAATCAGCCCCAGCATTTT. The gene calls are TRBV15 and TRBJ1-5; D gene uncertain. This CDR3 region has 16 residues. V gave up 0 bases and J gave up 3 bases, with 12 bases separating them. Germline CDR1 and CDR2: LNHNV and YYDKDF (reference sequence). Variable domain in full (rest from reference TRBV15 and TRBJ1-5): DAMVIQNPRYQVTQFGKPVTLSCSQTLNHNVMYWYQQKSSQAPKLLFHYYDKDFNNEADTPDNFQSRRPNTSFCFLDIRSPGLGDTAMYLCATSRESAVINQPQHFGDGTRLSIL.

This chain connects TRBV3-1 to TRBJ1-1; tentative D call: TRBD1 (5 bases). From germline, CDR1 is LGHDT and CDR2 YNNKEL (reference sequence). Trimming shortened V by 3 bases and J by 6 bases, and 11 bases separated the two germline ends. The CDR3 spans 13 residues. In nucleotides, the CDR3 is TGTGCCAGCAGCCACGGGGCCAGCGCTGAAGCTTTCTTT. Translated, it gives CASSHGASAEAFF.

V and J are TRBV11-1 and TRBJ2-1; tentatively, D is TRBD1 or TRBD2 (5 bases each). In germline, CDR1 is SGHAT, CDR2 FQDESV (reference sequence). Deletions cut 5 bases from V and 8 bases from J, with 16 bases between. The CDR3 is made up of 14 amino acids. This CDR3 reads CASSPRGRGDEQFF. In DNA form, the CDR3 reads TGTGCCAGCAGCCCCCGGGGTAGAGGGGATGAGCAGTTCTTC. The whole variable domain, remainder taken from reference TRBV11-1 and TRBJ2-1, is EAEVAQSPRYKITEKSQAVAFWCDPISGHATLYWYRQILGQGPELLVQFQDESVVDDSQLPKDRFSAERLKGVDSTLKIQPAELGDSAMYLCASSPRGRGDEQFFGPGTRLTVL.

As for this clonotype: A much larger clonotype is one base distant, so this may be a read error. The rearrangement joins TRBV10-3 to TRBJ2-7; 11 nucleotides align to TRBD2. After removal of 6 bases from V and 8 bases from J, the junction contained 9 bases not matched to a gene. Per the germline V gene, CDR1 is ENHRY and CDR2 is SYGVKD. The CDR3 runs 14 residues. The CDR3 sequence is CAIRVAGGANKQYF. CDR3 sequence (DNA): TGTGCCATCAGAGTAGCGGGAGGGGCAAACAAGCAGTACTTC.

This clonotype was seen ten or more times. This chain uses TRBV28 with TRBJ1-6; 9 bases are a match to TRBD1. The CDR3 extends over 18 amino acids. CDR1 is MDHEN, CDR2 SYDVKM, per germline. V lost 0 bases to trimming and J lost 4 bases; unmatched junction nucleotides: 7. The CDR3: CASSLWFPGQGYNSPLHF. DNA for the CDR3: TGTGCCAGCAGTTTATGGTTCCCAGGACAGGGGTATAATTCACCCCTCCACTTT. Filled out from reference TRBV28 and TRBJ1-6, the complete variable domain reads DVKVTQSSRYLVKRTGEKVFLECVQDMDHENMFWYRQDPGLGLRLIYFSYDVKMKEKGDIPEGYSVSREKKERFSLILESASTNQTSMYLCASSLWFPGQGYNSPLHFGNGTRLTVT.

This clonotype was picked up many times. The chain couples TRBV28 to TRBJ2-7; D not certain. Germline V gives CDR1 MDHEN, CDR2 SYDVKM. The V gene lost 9 bases and the J gene lost 6 bases, with 12 bases spanning the gap. This CDR3 has 11 amino acids. The DNA of the CDR3 is TGTGCCAGTAGAGGTCCGGGCGAGCAGTACTTC. This gives the protein CASRGPGEQYF.

The table lists this clonotype with a few counts. This chain links TRBV27 with TRBJ2-1, with 15 nucleotides matching TRBD2. J gave up 7 bases and V 5 bases, and 18 bases lay outside the gene matches. Germline V CDR1 and CDR2: MNHEY, SMNVEV (reference sequence). The CDR3 is 20 residues long. The CDR3 sequence: CASSPPSGLAGGPRGNEQFF. CDR3 DNA: TGTGCCAGCAGTCCACCATCGGGACTAGCGGGAGGTCCGAGGGGGAATGAGCAGTTCTTC.

Regarding this clonotype: Given the absence of the conserved phenylalanine or tryptophan at the CDR3 end, a read error is likely. Because the CDR3's place on the DNA is in doubt, the DNA is left out and the CDR3 is given as listed by TCRdb. The chain joins TRBV3-1 to TRBJ1-1; no check of the table's D call, TRBD1, against the DNA was made. CDR1 is LGHDT, CDR2 YNNKEL, per germline (reference sequence). The CDR3 is 16 amino acids in total, end residues counted. CDR3 region: CASSQAVTGRDTEALL.

This chain joins TRBV24-1 and TRBJ2-2; D is unresolved. In germline, CDR1 is KGHDR, CDR2 SFDVKD. Trimming removed 8 bases from V and 0 bases from J, with 6 bases in between. The CDR3 is 13 residues long. CDR3 coding DNA: TGTGCCACCATTTCCCCGAACACCGGGGAGCTGTTTTTT. It codes for CATISPNTGELFF.

The chain recombines TRBV12-5 with TRBJ2-1; tentatively, D is TRBD2 (7 bases). V gave up 4 bases and J gave up 7 bases, with 11 bases separating them. CDR1 and CDR2 (germline): LGHNT, FRNRAP. CDR3 length: 13 amino acids. The CDR3 here is CASGWGGRNEQFF. The CDR3 nucleotides are TGTGCTAGTGGTTGGGGGGGGCGAAATGAGCAGTTCTTC.

Many counts were recorded for this clonotype. The rearrangement links TRBV7-8 to TRBJ2-7; D uncertain. V lost 1 base and J 2 bases, leaving 9 bases between the germline ends. The germline CDR1 and CDR2 sequences are SGHVS and FQNEAQ. There are 14 residues in the CDR3. CDR3 in DNA: TGTGCCAGCAGCTTAGTGGCGACTCCCTACGAGCAGTACTTC. Translation: CASSLVATPYEQYF.

The table lists this clonotype with many counts. The V gene is TRBV10-3, the J gene TRBJ2-5, with a weak D call TRBD1 (6 bases). CDR3 length: 14 amino acids. Between the trimmed V and J ends, which lost 7 bases and 4 bases, there was a span of 16 bases. Per the germline V gene, CDR1 is ENHRY and CDR2 is SYGVKD. The CDR3 loop reads CAITERAGVETQYF. The DNA for the CDR3 is TGTGCCATCACCGAGAGGGCAGGGGTAGAGACCCAGTACTTC.

The V and J genes are TRBV4-3 and TRBJ1-2; a possible D gene is TRBD1 (5 bases). V was trimmed by 0 bases and J by 2 bases, leaving 7 bases between them. CDR1 is LGHNA and CDR2 is YSLEER in the germline V gene. The CDR3 consists of 14 residues. Written as DNA, the CDR3 is TGCGCCAGCAGCCAAGACCGGGACAACTATGGCTACACCTTC. The encoded protein is CASSQDRDNYGYTF.

This chain joins TRBV5-1 and TRBJ2-1, with D unclear. Germline assignment: CDR1 SGHRS and CDR2 YFSETQ. This CDR3 comprises 13 residues. Trimming pared 0 bases from V and 5 bases from J, leaving 6 bases between. The CDR3 loop is CASSLDINNEQFF. As DNA, the CDR3 is TGCGCCAGCAGCTTGGATATAAACAATGAGCAGTTCTTC. Looking up the rest from reference TRBV5-1 and TRBJ2-1 gives the full variable domain: KAGVTQTPRYLIKTRGQQVTLSCSPISGHRSVSWYQQTPGQGLQFLFEYFSETQRNKGNFPGRFSGRQFSNSRSEMNVSTLELGDSALYLCASSLDINNEQFFGPGTRLTVL.

This clonotype was seen repeatedly, ten times or more. This sequence joins TRBV27 and TRBJ1-1; the match to TRBD1 covers 9 bases. CDR3 length: 14 amino acids. CDR1 is MNHEY and CDR2 is SMNVEV in the germline V gene (reference sequence). V gave up 6 bases and J gave up 6 bases; unmatched junction bases: 8. CDR3 nucleotides: TGTGCCAGCAGGGGTACAGGGGGCATCGCTGAAGCTTTCTTT. It yields the protein CASRGTGGIAEAFF.

This clonotype came up many times. The chain joins TRBV10-3 to TRBJ1-1, with no clear D. V lost 0 bases, J lost 4 bases, and 12 bases lay in between. The germline gives CDR1 ENHRY, CDR2 SYGVKD. CDR3 size: 15 residues. The CDR3 loop is CAISESTGLGTEAFF. The CDR3 DNA follows: TGTGCCATCAGTGAGTCTACGGGCCTGGGCACTGAAGCTTTCTTT.